This T cell receptor beta chain stems from a study of blood T cell repertoires in COVID-19 (dated by TCRdb to 2020 to 2021). Turning to the overall study: Samples covering the acute and convalescent phases of COVID-19 were provided by collaborators in the United States, Italy and Spain. The prospective study material was composed of cDNA or gDNA derived from T cells, B-cell-depleted T cells, or PBMCs. The dataset comprised deeply sampled blood TCRbeta repertoires from subjects exposed to, actively infected with, or recovered from COVID-19. A freely available public database, intended as a resource for researchers studying the immune response to SARS-CoV-2, is where the repertoires were released. Samples were obtained from the ongoing ImmuneRACE study (first 160 participants) and from 1,254 subjects provided by 6 global collaborators. Nearly every sample came with metadata listing a de-identified subject ID, COVID-19 status, age in years and sex. Where available, HLA class I and class II types were obtained from metadata supplied by the sample provider rather than from assay-based typing.

General conclusions and limits of the study: The amount of clinical and demographic metadata varied by source and participant and was provided uncurated.

Remarks on this clone: Its antigen is not yet known. Base qualities are not at hand, and no much larger clone is one base apart.

CDR1 and CDR2, looked up from the germline V gene, are SGHRS and YFSETQ. Here V drops 4 bases and J drops 0 bases, and the junction holds 5 bases not matched to any gene. The CDR3, cysteine through phenylalanine, is 16 amino acids long. Solely the CDR3 DNA is kept, with 48 bases framed from the first base. Each collaborating institution followed its own protocols to collect whole blood in K2EDTA tubes. Collaborator samples were shipped for TCRbeta analysis as frozen whole blood, isolated PBMCs, or DNA extracted from either sample type. TCRbeta CDR3 regions were amplified from genomic DNA using the immunoSEQ Assay, a bias-controlled multiplex PCR. As for how the authors treated the data: Within the assay, amplification of reference gene primers was used to estimate how many nucleated cells each sample contained. Sequence reads were collapsed and filtered to measure the absolute abundance of every unique TCRbeta CDR3 rearrangement. For each sample, productive Simpson clonality was calculated as the square root of Simpson's diversity index across productive rearrangements. Drawn from immuneACCESS, this table holds only the in-frame rearrangements with V and J called that TCRdb kept. Clones are partly lost; checked studies trace under half to an unresolved V gene and leave the rest unexplained. D and trimming come from the DNA, and the V and J calls and clone size come from that table. The sample profile shows about 140,000 clones; approximately 86% of them were found once. The ten largest clonotypes hold under 6.5% of the sample.

Sequencing used peripheral blood. This receptor chain uses TRBV5-1 and TRBJ1-5; the junction holds 9 bases that match TRBD1. The receptor's source is a human donor in a cohort sampled during active COVID-19. The DNA reads as follows: TGCGCCAGCAGCGAAGGGACAGGGAATAGCAATCAGCCCCAGCATTTT. Its amino acids are CASSEGTGNSNQPQHF. Where the CDR3 stops, the reference TRBV5-1 and TRBJ1-5 genes take over; the full variable domain is KAGVTQTPRYLIKTRGQQVTLSCSPISGHRSVSWYQQTPGQGLQFLFEYFSETQRNKGNFPGRFSGRQFSNSRSEMNVSTLELGDSALYLCASSEGTGNSNQPQHFGDGTRLSIL.